This entry lists 30 T cell receptor beta chains sequenced from one sample in a study of blood T cell repertoires in COVID-19. Clones were sequenced by immunoSEQ multiplex PCR, and TCRdb holds only the in-frame ones, with some missing. The repertoire holds 250,000 to 350,000 clones, with about 89% as singletons. Input material: peripheral blood. The source is a man between 18 and 35 years old who had recovered from COVID-19.

The rearrangement links TRBV4-1 to TRBJ2-3; D uncertain. The CDR3 is 16 residues long. Germline assignment: CDR1 MGHRA and CDR2 YSYEKL. V gave up 3 bases and J gave up 1 base, with 14 bases separating them. The chain's CDR3 is CASSQTPSTGTDTQYF. The CDR3 DNA reads TGCGCCAGCAGCCAGACCCCCAGCACAGGCACAGATACGCAGTATTTT.

This chain joins TRBV18 and TRBJ2-3; 8 bases fit TRBD2. The junction had 11 bases not matched to a gene; V was cut back by 1 base and J by 2 bases. In germline, CDR1 is KGHSH, CDR2 LQKENI. The CDR3 runs 18 residues. The CDR3, as DNA: TGTGCCAGCTCACCACTTTCCGAGCTAGCGGGTTTCACAGATACGCAGTATTTT. This translates into CASSPLSELAGFTDTQYF. The full variable domain, rest sourced from reference TRBV18 and TRBJ2-3, is NAGVMQNPRHLVRRRGQEARLRCSPMKGHSHVYWYRQLPEEGLKFMVYLQKENIIDESGMPKERFSAEFPKEGPSILRIQQVVRGDSAAYFCASSPLSELAGFTDTQYFGPGTRLTVL.

The rearrangement joins TRBV27 to TRBJ2-1, with TRBD2 identical over 11 bases. J gave up 7 bases and V 5 bases, and 7 bases lay outside the gene matches. The CDR3 runs 15 residues. From germline, CDR1 is MNHEY and CDR2 SMNVEV (reference sequence). The CDR3 DNA reads TGTGCCAGCAGTCTACTAGCGGGAGTTAATAATGAGCAGTTCTTC. It specifies CASSLLAGVNNEQFF.

The chain recombines TRBV7-8 with TRBJ1-4; TRBD1 aligns across 8 bases. CDR1 and CDR2 from the germline V gene are SGHVS and FQNEAQ. The CDR3 length is 16 residues. V was clipped by 2 bases and J by 3 bases; unmatched bases: 5. Here the CDR3 DNA reads TGTGCCAGCAGCTTAAACAGGGGGTTATCTAATGAAAAACTGTTTTTT. Translation gives CASSLNRGLSNEKLFF.

Comment on this clone: At one of its ends the junction is not consistent with the germline gene, which may arise from a read error. Within the sample, other DNA sequences also encode this same CDR3. The chain uses TRBV11-2 and TRBJ2-5; the match to TRBD1 covers 10 bases. This CDR3 is 14 amino acids long. Germline values: CDR1 SGHAT, CDR2 FQNNGV. The CDR3 coding sequence is TGTGCCAGCAGCCTAGACAGGGGGCGAGAGACCCAGTACTTC. This codes for CASSLDRGRETQYF.

This rearrangement joins TRBV7-9 to TRBJ2-2; D remains ambiguous. V lost 1 base, J lost 7 bases, and 7 bases lay in between. This CDR3 contains 13 residues. Per germline, CDR1 SEHNR and CDR2 FQNEAQ (reference sequence). CDR3 loop: CASSLGHFGELFF. The CDR3 region has the DNA TGTGCCAGCAGCTTAGGACACTTCGGGGAGCTGTTTTTT.

The CDR3 region has the DNA TGCGCCAGCAGCCAGGCCGGGGGCACTGAAGCTTTCTTT. It encodes CASSQAGGTEAFF. The chain carries TRBV5-1 and TRBJ1-1, with D perhaps TRBD1 (5 bases). The V and J ends lost 4 bases and 4 bases respectively, with 11 bases between them. Germline values: CDR1 SGHRS, CDR2 YFSETQ. The CDR3 loop spans 13 amino acids.

The rearrangement joins TRBV24-1 to TRBJ2-2, with D unresolved. The V gene's germline CDR1 is KGHDR and CDR2 SFDVKD. V lost 4 bases and J 7 bases, leaving 6 bases between the germline ends. The CDR3 sequence is 12 residues long. CDR3 DNA sequence: TGTGCCACCAGTGAACAGATCGGGGAGCTGTTTTTT. This codes for CATSEQIGELFF.

V is TRBV13 and J is TRBJ1-1; weak D call: TRBD1 (5 bases). The CDR3 is 13 residues long. Trimming removed 5 bases at V and 3 bases at J, with 10 bases between. Germline CDR1 reads PRHDT; CDR2 reads FYEKMQ (reference sequence). Here the CDR3 reads CASSPGDDTEAFF. The CDR3 region has the DNA TGTGCCAGCAGCCCGGGGGACGACACTGAAGCTTTCTTT. The entire variable domain, with the rest obtained from reference TRBV13 and TRBJ1-1, is as follows: AAGVIQSPRHLIKEKRETATLKCYPIPRHDTVYWYQQGPGQDPQFLISFYEKMQSDKGSIPDRFSAQQFSDYHSELNMSSLELGDSALYFCASSPGDDTEAFFGQGTRLTVV.

The CDR3 loop is CASSTSSTDTQYF. The DNA of the CDR3 is TGTGCCAGCTCAACTTCTAGCACAGATACGCAGTATTTT. The chain couples TRBV18 to TRBJ2-3; D remains ambiguous. V was pared by 5 bases and J by 0 bases, with 6 bases between. The germline gives CDR1 KGHSH, CDR2 LQKENI. The CDR3 consists of 13 residues. Drawing the rest from reference TRBV18 and TRBJ2-3, the complete variable domain is NAGVMQNPRHLVRRRGQEARLRCSPMKGHSHVYWYRQLPEEGLKFMVYLQKENIIDESGMPKERFSAEFPKEGPSILRIQQVVRGDSAAYFCASSTSSTDTQYFGPGTRLTVL.

This chain joins TRBV5-6 and TRBJ2-3, with D possibly TRBD2 on 5 matching bases. The germline gives CDR1 SGHDT, CDR2 YYEEEE. The V end was cut by 8 bases, the J end by 5 bases, with 18 bases between. CDR3 size: 14 residues. The CDR3 DNA sequence: TGTGCCAGTGAGGACTTCCTTGGGGTAGATACGCAGTATTTT. Amino acids: CASEDFLGVDTQYF. The whole variable domain, filled in from reference TRBV5-6 and TRBJ2-3, reads DAGVTQSPTHLIKTRGQQVTLRCSPKSGHDTVSWYQQALGQGPQFIFQYYEEEERQRGNFPDRFSGHQFPNYSSELNVNALLLGDSALYLCASEDFLGVDTQYFGPGTRLTVL.

V gene TRBV5-1 combines with J gene TRBJ2-1, with 11 bases identical to TRBD1. The CDR3 is made up of 13 amino acids. Trimming cost V 4 bases and J 9 bases; bases outside gene matches: 3. Germline CDR1 and CDR2: SGHRS and YFSETQ. The CDR3 loop is CASSGGQGGEQFF. The CDR3 DNA is TGCGCCAGCAGCGGGGGACAGGGGGGTGAGCAGTTCTTC.

This clone was found once. The chain is built from TRBV6-5 and TRBJ2-2; TRBD1 aligns across 8 bases. With V trimmed by 0 bases and J by 6 bases, 3 bases remained unmatched. The CDR3 loop spans 15 amino acids. The germline V gene has CDR1 MNHEY and CDR2 SVGAGI. This chain's CDR3 is CASSYSQGVPGELFF. For the CDR3, the DNA is TGTGCCAGCAGTTACTCACAGGGGGTCCCCGGGGAGCTGTTTTTT.

The chain joins TRBV10-3 to TRBJ1-1, with 8 bases that match TRBD1. The CDR3 is 15 residues long. Germline CDR1 and CDR2: ENHRY and SYGVKD. V trimming: 0 bases; J trimming: 4 bases; junction bases outside the gene matches: 4. CDR3 in amino acids: CAISESPDRATEAFF. The CDR3 DNA reads TGTGCCATCAGTGAGTCGCCGGACAGGGCCACTGAAGCTTTCTTT.

This clone was picked up many times. The V gene is TRBV7-9, the J gene TRBJ1-1; 9 positions match TRBD1. V shed 5 bases, J shed 8 bases, and the junction held 6 bases outside the gene matches. The CDR3 spans 13 residues. CDR1 SEHNR and CDR2 FQNEAQ come from the germline V gene (reference sequence). The CDR3 region has the DNA TGTGCCAGCAGCCAGGGACAGGGAGAGGAAGCTTTCTTT. This gives the protein CASSQGQGEEAFF.

V gene TRBV10-3 combines with J gene TRBJ1-1; 8 nucleotides line up with TRBD1. The CDR3 sequence is 14 residues long. CDR1 is ENHRY, CDR2 SYGVKD, per germline. The ends lost 2 bases at V and 5 bases at J; junction bases unmatched: 4. The CDR3 region has the DNA TGTGCCATCAGTGAGGGACAGGGCAAGACTGAAGCTTTCTTT. It specifies CAISEGQGKTEAFF.

J is TRBJ2-1 and V is TRBV9, with D tentatively TRBD2 (5 bases). The CDR3 contains 12 residues. From germline, CDR1 is SGDLS and CDR2 YYNGEE. Between the trimmed V and J ends, which lost 2 bases and 10 bases, there was a span of 10 bases. The CDR3 loop is CASSVDRREQFF. The DNA for the CDR3 is TGTGCCAGCAGCGTTGACCGGAGGGAGCAGTTCTTC. Full variable domain (missing parts from reference TRBV9 and TRBJ2-1): DSGVTQTPKHLITATGQRVTLRCSPRSGDLSVYWYQQSLDQGLQFLIQYYNGEERAKGNILERFSAQQFPDLHSELNLSSLELGDSALYFCASSVDRREQFFGPGTRLTVL.

CDR3 residues: CASRSADAYEQYF. The CDR3 bases are TGTGCCAGCCGTTCCGCAGATGCCTACGAGCAGTACTTC. The chain combines TRBV27 with TRBJ2-7, with unresolved D. Germline loops: CDR1 MNHEY, CDR2 SMNVEV (reference sequence). The CDR3 spans 13 residues. Between the trimmed V and J ends, which lost 8 bases and 2 bases, there was a span of 13 bases.

The chain employs TRBV4-2 and TRBJ2-7; 7 bases map to TRBD2. Germline lookup yields CDR1 LGHNA and CDR2 YNFKEQ. Unmatched junction bases numbered 13, after V lost 0 bases and J lost 5 bases. This CDR3 has 17 residues. The CDR3 is CASSQDGGGTPRDEQYF. In nucleotides, the CDR3 is TGTGCCAGCAGCCAAGATGGGGGAGGGACTCCTCGGGACGAGCAGTACTTC.

The rearrangement links TRBV11-2 to TRBJ1-2; 7 bases line up with TRBD1. The germline V gene has CDR1 SGHAT and CDR2 FQNNGV. The CDR3 contains 14 residues. V lost 5 bases and J lost 8; bases outside the gene matches: 11. The CDR3 loop reads CASSQQRQGKGYTF. In DNA, the CDR3 is TGTGCCAGCAGCCAGCAGCGACAGGGAAAGGGCTACACCTTC.

The chain links TRBV5-4 to TRBJ1-1, with 9 bases aligning to TRBD1. The CDR3 covers 14 residues. Trimming at V came to 4 bases and at J to 1 base, leaving 2 bases not matched to a gene. Germline CDR1 reads SGHNT; CDR2 reads YYREEE (reference sequence). In nucleotides, the CDR3 is TGTGCCAGCAGCATGGGACAGGGGAACACTGAAGCTTTCTTT. Translation gives CASSMGQGNTEAFF.

This chain uses TRBV5-4 with TRBJ2-5, with D maybe TRBD1 (6 bases). The CDR3 covers 15 residues. V was shortened by 4 bases and J by 1 base, with 14 bases between the two germline ends. CDR1 is SGHNT and CDR2 is YYREEE in the germline V gene (reference sequence). For the CDR3, the DNA is TGTGCCAGCAGCCCGGCGGCACAGGGCCAAGAGACCCAGTACTTC. This codes for CASSPAAQGQETQYF.

The chain carries TRBV27 and TRBJ2-2; 9 positions agree with TRBD1. This CDR3 contains 14 residues. The J segment lost 1 base and the V segment lost 8 bases, leaving 2 bases of the junction unmatched. Germline-derived CDR1 and CDR2 are MNHEY and SMNVEV (reference sequence). The CDR3 DNA sequence: TGTGCCAGCGGGGACAGGGTGAACACCGGGGAGCTGTTTTTT. Encoded protein: CASGDRVNTGELFF.

This clone was seen at least ten times. The rearrangement joins TRBV7-9 to TRBJ1-6; 9 positions agree with TRBD1. In germline, CDR1 is SEHNR, CDR2 FQNEAQ (reference sequence). V dropped 3 bases and J dropped 7; count of bases not matched to a gene: 4. The CDR3 contains 15 residues. As DNA, the CDR3 is TGTGCCAGCAGCTTCGAGACAGGGGGGAATTCACCCCTCCACTTT. Its protein is CASSFETGGNSPLHF.

V and J are TRBV6-5 and TRBJ1-1, with D possibly TRBD1 on 5 matching bases. Trimming stripped 10 bases from V and 5 bases from J, with 17 bases between. Germline CDR1 is MNHEY and CDR2 is SVGAGI. The CDR3 totals 13 residues. The CDR3 here is CAIRDGGGTEAFF. CDR3 nucleotide sequence: TGTGCCATCAGAGACGGCGGGGGAACTGAAGCTTTCTTT.

The V call is TRBV19, the J call TRBJ1-1; 7 bases agree with TRBD1. Unmatched junction bases numbered 5, after V lost 3 bases and J lost 4 bases. This CDR3 has 14 residues. Germline lookup yields CDR1 LNHDA and CDR2 SQIVND (reference sequence). CDR3 amino acids: CASSILQGGTEAFF. Here the CDR3 DNA reads TGTGCCAGTAGTATCCTCCAGGGGGGCACTGAAGCTTTCTTT. Full variable domain (missing parts from reference TRBV19 and TRBJ1-1): DGGITQSPKYLFRKEGQNVTLSCEQNLNHDAMYWYRQDPGQGLRLIYYSQIVNDFQKGDIAEGYSVSREKKESFPLTVTSAQKNPTAFYLCASSILQGGTEAFFGQGTRLTVV.

The chain carries TRBV19 and TRBJ1-6, with 10 nucleotides matching TRBD1. The V and J ends lost 4 bases and 8 bases, in that order; junction bases with no gene match: 8. This CDR3 spans 16 amino acids. The germline CDR1 and CDR2 sequences are LNHDA and SQIVND (reference sequence). The CDR3 DNA reads as TGTGCCAGTAGTAACCGGGACAGGGGTCTGTATTCACCCCTCCACTTT. It specifies CASSNRDRGLYSPLHF.

This clone was observed once. The chain is built from TRBV7-2 and TRBJ2-3; maybe TRBD1 (6 bases). Germline V gives CDR1 SGHTA, CDR2 FQGNSA. V gave up 5 bases and J gave up 0 bases, with 21 bases separating them. The CDR3 is 18 residues long. Written as DNA, the CDR3 is TGTGCCAGCAGCCTCCCTTCCGAGAGGACAGTTAGCACAGATACGCAGTATTTT. Translating it yields CASSLPSERTVSTDTQYF.

The chain joins TRBV19 to TRBJ1-1; 9 bases are shared with TRBD1. Per germline, CDR1 LNHDA and CDR2 SQIVND (reference sequence). Losses at the gene ends were 10 bases for V and 7 bases for J; bases not matched to a gene: 10. The CDR3 covers 13 residues. CDR3 protein: CATLRGQGGEAFF. Here the CDR3 DNA reads TGTGCCACCCTTCGGGGACAGGGTGGTGAAGCTTTCTTT. Full variable domain (remainder filled in from reference TRBV19 and TRBJ1-1): DGGITQSPKYLFRKEGQNVTLSCEQNLNHDAMYWYRQDPGQGLRLIYYSQIVNDFQKGDIAEGYSVSREKKESFPLTVTSAQKNPTAFYLCATLRGQGGEAFFGQGTRLTVV.

The V and J genes are TRBV5-8 and TRBJ1-5; D perhaps matches TRBD1 (6 bases). V lost 0 bases and J 2 bases, leaving 9 bases between the germline ends. The CDR3 is 15 residues long. CDR1 SGHTS and CDR2 YDEGEE come from the germline V gene. The chain's CDR3 is CASSLDAGGNQPQHF. The CDR3 DNA reads TGTGCCAGCAGCTTGGATGCAGGGGGCAATCAGCCCCAGCATTTT.